A single sample gave rise to the 24 T cell receptor beta chains below, sequenced in a study of blood T cell repertoires in COVID-19. Assay: immunoSEQ multiplex PCR; the TCRdb copy retains only in-frame clones and omits some. Of under 450,000 clones in the sample, 89% were seen once. Sequencing was carried out using peripheral blood. The receptors shown here come from a woman aged 40 to 55 with COVID-19, enrolled during active disease.

J is TRBJ1-2 and V is TRBV5-6; no definite D call. Trimming left V 0 bases short and J 1 base short, with 10 bases between. The germline V gene encodes CDR1 SGHDT and CDR2 YYEEEE. The CDR3 spans 15 residues. For the CDR3, the DNA is TGTGCCAGCAGCTTGGCCCTGGGCAATAACTATGGCTACACCTTC. Translating gives CASSLALGNNYGYTF.

CDR3 in amino acids: CASLRPPWHEQFF. The CDR3 coding sequence is TGTGCCAGCCTCAGGCCCCCGTGGCATGAGCAGTTCTTC. The gene calls are TRBV5-5 and TRBJ2-1; D is unresolved. Trimming removed 7 bases at V and 8 bases at J, with 16 bases between. CDR3 size: 13 residues. CDR1 and CDR2 from the germline V gene are SGHKS and YYEKEE (reference sequence).

This chain uses TRBV5-8 with TRBJ1-4; D is unclear. Germline CDR1 and CDR2: SGHTS and YDEGEE. The CDR3 length is 12 residues. The V end lost 0 bases, the J end lost 9 bases, and 6 bases lay between the germline ends. In DNA, the CDR3 is TGTGCCAGCAGCTTGGGACACCAAAAACTGTTTTTT. Translation gives CASSLGHQKLFF. The variable domain in full, with the rest retrieved from reference TRBV5-8 and TRBJ1-4, is EAGVTQSPTHLIKTRGQQATLRCSPISGHTSVYWYQQALGLGLQFLLWYDEGEERNRGNFPPRFSGRQFPNYSSELNVNALELEDSALYLCASSLGHQKLFFGSGTQLSVL.

This clone was observed once. This sequence joins TRBV12-5 and TRBJ1-2; TRBD1 matches at 8 bases. With V trimmed by 0 bases and J by 6 bases, 12 bases remained unmatched. The germline CDR1 and CDR2 sequences are LGHNT and FRNRAP. The CDR3 spans 17 residues. In nucleotides, the CDR3 is TGTGCTAGTGGTTTGGTACGGTTCGTGGGACAGGAAGATGGCTACACCTTC. As protein: CASGLVRFVGQEDGYTF.

V is TRBV19 and J is TRBJ1-1; D unclear. The CDR3 has 15 amino acids. With 5 bases removed from V and 1 base from J, the gap between germline ends came to 14 bases. The germline V gene encodes CDR1 LNHDA and CDR2 SQIVND (reference sequence). CDR3 nucleotides: TGTGCCAGTAGTCTAGGACCCGAGGGGAACACTGAAGCTTTCTTT. Protein product: CASSLGPEGNTEAFF. Complete variable domain (other parts from reference TRBV19 and TRBJ1-1): DGGITQSPKYLFRKEGQNVTLSCEQNLNHDAMYWYRQDPGQGLRLIYYSQIVNDFQKGDIAEGYSVSREKKESFPLTVTSAQKNPTAFYLCASSLGPEGNTEAFFGQGTRLTVV.

This CDR3 is CASSSPGGGPYEQYF. The CDR3 region has the DNA TGTGCCAGCAGTTCCCCGGGGGGTGGACCCTACGAGCAGTACTTC. The J gene is TRBJ2-7, the V gene TRBV6-2 or TRBV6-3; 7 bases match TRBD2. In germline, CDR1 is MNHEY, CDR2 SVGEGT. Trimming removed 4 bases from V and 2 bases from J; junction bases left unmatched: 8. This CDR3 comprises 15 residues.

This clone was observed a few times. The V gene is TRBV2, the J gene TRBJ1-1; D gene ambiguous. The length of the CDR3 is 13 residues. CDR1 SNHLY and CDR2 FYNNEI come from the germline V gene. The germline V and J ends were trimmed by 6 bases and 3 bases, with 11 bases remaining between them. The CDR3 here is CASSLMRDTEAFF. CDR3 bases: TGTGCCAGCAGCCTCATGAGGGACACTGAAGCTTTCTTT.

The CDR3 nucleotides read TGTGCCAGCTCACCAATGGCGGGAGCCGGCAATGAGCAGTTCTTC. Encoded protein: CASSPMAGAGNEQFF. The chain recombines TRBV18 with TRBJ2-1; 7 bases align to TRBD2. Looked up from germline, CDR1 is KGHSH and CDR2 is LQKENI. V trimming: 2 bases; J trimming: 6 bases; junction bases outside the gene matches: 7. This CDR3 contains 15 residues.

V gene TRBV29-1 combines with J gene TRBJ1-5, with 9 nucleotides matching TRBD1. This CDR3 region has 15 residues. Losses at the gene ends were 7 bases for V and 1 base for J; bases not matched to a gene: 8. The germline V gene encodes CDR1 SQVTM and CDR2 ANQGSEA. CDR3 sequence reads: CSALLGTGSNQPQHF. CDR3 nucleotides: TGCAGCGCCCTTCTCGGGACAGGGAGCAATCAGCCCCAGCATTTT.

J is TRBJ1-1 and V is TRBV5-5; 9 nucleotides line up with TRBD1. The germline CDR1 and CDR2 sequences are SGHKS and YYEKEE (reference sequence). The junction had 2 bases not matched to a gene; V was cut back by 4 bases and J by 1 base. CDR3 length: 14 amino acids. In DNA form, the CDR3 reads TGTGCCAGCAGCATGACAGGGGGGAACACTGAAGCTTTCTTT. This translates into CASSMTGGNTEAFF. The variable domain in full, completed from reference TRBV5-5 and TRBJ1-1, reads DAGVTQSPTHLIKTRGQQVTLRCSPISGHKSVSWYQQVLGQGPQFIFQYYEKEERGRGNFPDRFSARQFPNYSSELNVNALLLGDSALYLCASSMTGGNTEAFFGQGTRLTVV.

The CDR3: CASSLEGANYGYTF. DNA for the CDR3: TGCGCCAGCAGCTTGGAGGGGGCGAACTATGGCTACACCTTC. The chain couples TRBV5-1 to TRBJ1-2, with 7 bases identical to TRBD1. Unmatched junction bases numbered 1, after V lost 0 bases and J lost 2 bases. This CDR3 spans 14 amino acids. Looked up from germline, CDR1 is SGHRS and CDR2 is YFSETQ.

The V call is TRBV27, the J call TRBJ2-7; 12 bases are a match to TRBD2. CDR1 MNHEY and CDR2 SMNVEV come from the germline V gene (reference sequence). The CDR3 spans 17 residues. J was trimmed by 0 bases and V by 6 bases; bases with no gene match: 9. The chain's CDR3 is CASRPLAGGSNSYEQYF. CDR3 DNA: TGTGCCAGCAGACCACTAGCGGGAGGATCAAACTCCTACGAGCAGTACTTC.

The rearrangement uses TRBV11-2 and TRBJ2-3, with a possible D match to TRBD1 (6 bases). Germline V gene data show CDR1 as SGHAT and CDR2 as FQNNGV. This CDR3 contains 18 residues. V was pared by 4 bases and J by 8 bases, with 28 bases between. CDR3 coding DNA: TGTGCCAGCAGCTCGGTGAATATCCGGGACACAGTTGAGGGTACGCAGTATTTT. Its protein product is CASSSVNIRDTVEGTQYF. Using reference TRBV11-2 and TRBJ2-3 for the parts outside the CDR3, the full variable domain is EAGVAQSPRYKIIEKRQSVAFWCNPISGHATLYWYQQILGQGPKLLIQFQNNGVVDDSQLPKDRFSAERLKGVDSTLKIQPAKLEDSAVYLCASSSVNIRDTVEGTQYFGPGTRLTVL.

The chain couples TRBV6-2 or TRBV6-3 to TRBJ2-1; 9 bases match TRBD2. Germline V gene data show CDR1 as MNHEY and CDR2 as SVGEGT. With V trimmed by 3 bases and J by 8 bases, 8 bases remained unmatched. The CDR3 runs 15 residues. For the CDR3, the DNA is TGTGCCAGCAGTTATCTCCGAAGACTAGCGGATGAGCAGTTCTTC. It translates to CASSYLRRLADEQFF.

V gene TRBV11-2 combines with J gene TRBJ1-1, with TRBD1 as a possible D gene (6 bases). The V gene lost 3 bases and the J gene lost 8 bases, with 16 bases spanning the gap. The CDR3 is made up of 14 amino acids. CDR1 and CDR2 from the germline V gene are SGHAT and FQNNGV. CDR3 nucleotides: TGTGCCAGCAGCTTGCTGGGGGGGGCAAGCGAAGCTTTCTTT. Its protein product is CASSLLGGASEAFF.

The V call is TRBV4-3, the J call TRBJ1-5; D not certain. The CDR3 consists of 15 residues. V lost 2 bases and J lost 9, with 17 bases in between. CDR1 is LGHNA and CDR2 is YSLEER in the germline V gene. The CDR3 is CASSQWQSGEGPQHF. For the CDR3, the DNA is TGCGCCAGCAGCCAATGGCAGTCTGGAGAAGGGCCCCAGCATTTT.

CDR3 DNA sequence: TGTGCCAGCAGCCAGGGGGGACAGGGGCATGGCTACACCTTC. As protein: CASSQGGQGHGYTF. The V gene is TRBV3-1 (or the pseudogene TRBV3-2), the J gene TRBJ1-2; 10 nucleotides line up with TRBD1. The V gene end was trimmed by 3 bases and the J gene end by 6 bases; junction bases not matched to a gene: 4. CDR1 and CDR2 (germline): LGHDT, YNNKEL (reference sequence). The CDR3 spans 14 residues.

The chain carries TRBV15 and TRBJ2-2; D unclear. Germline-derived CDR1 and CDR2 are LNHNV and YYDKDF (reference sequence). There are 12 residues in the CDR3. V lost 6 bases to trimming and J lost 2 bases, with 4 bases between them. CDR3 in amino acids: CATSLNTGELFF. The DNA of the CDR3 is TGTGCCACCAGTCTTAACACCGGGGAGCTGTTTTTT.

This clone was seen just once. This chain uses TRBV12-5 with TRBJ2-1; D is ambiguous. The CDR3 sequence is 15 residues long. Germline CDR1 reads LGHNT; CDR2 reads FRNRAP. The V end lost 5 bases, the J end lost 0 bases, and 11 bases lay between the germline ends. In nucleotides, the CDR3 is TGTGCTAGTGGTCTTCACAGAACCTCCTACAATGAGCAGTTCTTC. It translates to CASGLHRTSYNEQFF. Full variable domain (rest looked up from reference TRBV12-5 and TRBJ2-1): DARVTQTPRHKVTEMGQEVTMRCQPILGHNTVFWYRQTMMQGLELLAYFRNRAPLDDSGMPKDRFSAEMPDATLATLKIQPSEPRDSAVYFCASGLHRTSYNEQFFGPGTRLTVL.

This chain uses TRBV4-3 with TRBJ1-4; TRBD1 might be the D (6 bases). Germline V gives CDR1 LGHNA, CDR2 YSLEER. This CDR3 region has 15 residues. Trimming took 0 bases from V and 4 from J, leaving 9 bases between them. Here the CDR3 reads CASSQERGFNEKLFF. The CDR3 DNA is TGCGCCAGCAGCCAAGAAAGGGGGTTTAATGAAAAACTGTTTTTT.

The V gene is TRBV9, the J gene TRBJ1-4; the match to TRBD1 covers 7 bases. V was clipped by 0 bases and J by 8 bases; unmatched bases: 7. Germline loops: CDR1 SGDLS, CDR2 YYNGEE. This CDR3 contains 15 residues. This chain's CDR3 is CASSVGYRGIEKLFF. Here the CDR3 DNA reads TGTGCCAGCAGCGTAGGGTACAGGGGTATAGAAAAACTGTTTTTT.

V is TRBV6-5 and J is TRBJ2-6; perhaps TRBD1 as D (6 bases). The germline CDR1 and CDR2 sequences are MNHEY and SVGAGI. Deletions cut 6 bases from V and 2 bases from J, with 8 bases between. The CDR3 has 14 residues. In DNA, the CDR3 is TGTGCCAGCAGACGGGACACTGGGGCCAACGTCCTGACTTTC. Its protein product is CASRRDTGANVLTF.

CDR3 in amino acids: CASNDRTANTEAFF. The CDR3 bases are TGTGCCAGTAACGACAGGACAGCGAACACTGAAGCTTTCTTT. This chain links TRBV19 with TRBJ1-1, with a tentative D call TRBD1 (6 bases). This CDR3 region has 14 residues. V lost 7 bases and J lost 1, with 13 bases in between. From germline, CDR1 is LNHDA and CDR2 SQIVND (reference sequence).

The table lists this clone with a count of one. The J gene is TRBJ1-2, the V gene TRBV27, with 8 nucleotides matching TRBD1. Germline loops: CDR1 MNHEY, CDR2 SMNVEV (reference sequence). The V segment lost 5 bases and the J segment 4 bases; nucleotides outside the gene matches: 3. This CDR3 contains 13 residues. In nucleotides, the CDR3 is TGTGCCAGCAGTCGGACAGGGTCCTATGGCTACACCTTC. Protein sequence: CASSRTGSYGYTF.